The 2 T cell receptor beta chains in this list originate from one sample, sequenced in a study of human T cells and chemical hapten exposure. Time point: pre-sensitization, week 0. The treatment: therapeutic diphenylcyclopropenone sensitization with weekly scalp DPC. The study extracted total RNA from unfractionated whole blood. Each CDR3 protein is one row after TCRdb ran MiXCR on the RACE reads. The table lists approximately 50,000 distinct CDR3 sequences, approximately 9.7% of them singletons. Sequencing was performed on whole blood, taken in connection with sensitization to the hapten diphenylcyclopropenone (DPC). These TCRs come from a woman in her 30s with alopecia areata. Some clones in this sample may be carry-over from other donors' samples.

This clonotype was seen many times. V is TRBV11-1 and J is TRBJ1-5; D gene unclear. The CDR3 consists of 13 residues. V was clipped by 0 bases and J by 3 bases, with 3 bases between them. The germline CDR1 and CDR2 sequences are SGHAT and FQDESV (reference sequence). The CDR3: CASSLAVNQPQHF. CDR3 bases: TGTGCCAGCAGCTTAGCGGTCAATCAGCCCCAGCATTTT.

This clonotype was recorded a few times. One end of the junction varies from germline; a read error may be responsible. The J gene is TRBJ1-2, the V gene TRBV2; D not certain. The CDR3 has 13 amino acids. CDR1 and CDR2 from the germline V gene are SNHLY and FYNNEI. CDR3 sequence (DNA): TGTGCCAGCAGTTCGATGGGGTACTATGGCGACACCTTC. This translates into CASSSMGYYGDTF.